The clone carrying this T cell receptor beta chain appeared a few times. Its antigen remains unidentified. TCR beta CDR3 regions were amplified from RNA. The TCR CDR3 was amplified in a first-round RT-PCR using the HTBI primer set. MiXCR, run by TCRdb on the multiplex PCR reads, gives a single entry per CDR3 protein. The sample records roughly 200,000 distinct CDR3 sequences, 15% to 20% being singletons. This sample was included in a study of T cells in Graves' hyperthyroidism and ophthalmopathy. On the study more broadly: It was at initial diagnosis, before any treatment, that peripheral blood was collected.

Stable hyperthyroidism: no ophthalmopathy progression over 18 months of follow-up. V lost 8 bases and J 7 bases, leaving 8 bases between the germline ends. Germline CDR1 is SNHLY and CDR2 is FYNNEI. This CDR3 spans 11 amino acids. Findings of the study overall: Also found in blood were most expanded thyroid clonotypes above 0.001. Ophthalmopathy could be told apart from stable hyperthyroidism with a 13 V-J model.

Material for sequencing was blood. The sequence derives from a man aged 40-50 years with Graves' hyperthyroidism. V is TRBV2 and J is TRBJ1-4; D gene unclear. The CDR3 sequence: CASGVREKLFF. The CDR3 nucleotides read TGTGCCAGCGGGGTTCGTGAAAAACTGTTTTTT.